A selection of T cell receptor beta chains follows, all from one sample in a study of blood T cell repertoires in COVID-19. Using immunoSEQ multiplex PCR, the repertoire was profiled, and TCRdb retains in-frame clones only, with some absent. This table holds roughly 250,000 clones, approximately 89% found once. The sequencing sample was made of peripheral blood. The receptors shown here come from a man aged 35 to 55 who had recovered from COVID-19. CDR3s include the opening cysteine and the closing phenylalanine or tryptophan. The D gene is left open where the match is weak. A clone size is listed for some rows: how often the clone was seen (once, few, many), or a class if it is expanded.

CASSVDPGVMRSEAFF TGTGCCAGCAGCGTAGATCCAGGGGTTATGCGGTCTGAAGCTTTCTTT TRBJ1-1 . . TRBV5-4
CASSPALGGYNEQFF TGTGCCAGCAGCCCGGCCTTGGGCGGGTACAATGAGCAGTTCTTC TRBJ2-1 . . TRBV7-8
CASSLGQAPKDEQFF TGTGCCAGCAGCTTGGGACAGGCCCCAAAGGATGAGCAGTTCTTC TRBJ2-1 . TRBD1 TRBV7-2
CASSYTREKLFF TGTGCCAGCAGCTATACGAGAGAAAAACTGTTTTTT TRBJ1-4 few . TRBV5-5
CASSFGQGVGNTIYF TGTGCCAGCAGCTTTGGACAGGGCGTTGGAAACACCATATATTTT TRBJ1-3 . TRBD1 TRBV6-5
CASSITGVAGVGTDTQYF TGTGCCAGTAGTATTACGGGGGTAGCGGGAGTAGGGACAGATACGCAGTATTTT TRBJ2-3 . TRBD2 TRBV19
CATRTSNYGYTF TGTGCCACACGGACAAGTAACTATGGCTACACCTTC TRBJ1-2 few . TRBV10-3
CASSPARGSYGYTF TGTGCCAGCAGCCCGGCCAGGGGAAGCTATGGCTACACCTTC TRBJ1-2 . . TRBV6-5
CASSRGGTREKLFF TGTGCCAGCAGCCGTGGAGGGACCCGGGAAAAACTGTTTTTT TRBJ1-4 once . TRBV7-2
CASNYRGNTEAFF TGTGCCAGCAATTACAGGGGTAACACTGAAGCTTTCTTT TRBJ1-1 . TRBD1 TRBV6-5
CASSLGEVQYF TGTGCCAGCAGCTTAGGGGAGGTGCAGTACTTC TRBJ2-5 . . TRBV7-6
CASSLVGQLAKNIQYF TGTGCCAGCAGCTTGGTTGGGCAGCTAGCCAAAAACATTCAGTACTTC TRBJ2-4 . . TRBV5-4
CASSGDRGKNTEAFF TGCGCCAGCAGCGGGGACAGGGGAAAGAACACTGAAGCTTTCTTT TRBJ1-1 few TRBD1 TRBV5-1
CASSHPPMGQNRYTF TGCGCCAGCAGCCATCCTCCTATGGGGCAGAATCGCTACACCTTC TRBJ1-2 . . TRBV4-1
CASSSQRRRDSYEQYF TGTGCCAGTAGTTCCCAGCGTCGGCGAGACTCCTACGAGCAGTACTTC TRBJ2-7 . . TRBV19